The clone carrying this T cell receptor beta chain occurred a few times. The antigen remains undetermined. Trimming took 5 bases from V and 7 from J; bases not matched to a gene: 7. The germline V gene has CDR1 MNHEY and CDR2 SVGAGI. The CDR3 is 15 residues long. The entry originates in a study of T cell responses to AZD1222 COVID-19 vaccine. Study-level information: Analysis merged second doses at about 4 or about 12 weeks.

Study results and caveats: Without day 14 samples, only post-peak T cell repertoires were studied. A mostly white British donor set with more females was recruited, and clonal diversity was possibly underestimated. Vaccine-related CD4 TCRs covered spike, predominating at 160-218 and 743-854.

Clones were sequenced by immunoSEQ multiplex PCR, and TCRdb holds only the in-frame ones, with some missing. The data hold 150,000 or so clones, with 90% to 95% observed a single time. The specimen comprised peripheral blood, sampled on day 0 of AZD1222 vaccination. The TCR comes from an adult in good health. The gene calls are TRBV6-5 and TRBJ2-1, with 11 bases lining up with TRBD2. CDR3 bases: TGTGCCAGCAGTCAGGTAGCGGGAGGGCCGAATGAGCAGTTCTTC. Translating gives CASSQVAGGPNEQFF.